This entry describes one TCR beta chain. Its antigen is undetermined. The sample is drawn from a study of T cell responses to AZD1222 COVID-19 vaccine. Study-level results: When two AZD1222 doses had been given, Spike-specific TCR breadth and depth rose. The donors showed a predominance of white British ancestry and of females, with possible underestimation of clonal diversity. Reports indicate that nearly half of spike-specific TCRs are directed at unmutated variant regions. Just five or six AZD1222 recipients were seropositive at baseline.

The CDR3 loop spans 13 amino acids. The germline V gene has CDR1 LGHNT and CDR2 FRNRAP. V was trimmed by 7 bases and J by 6 bases, leaving 15 bases between them. Measured with immunoSEQ multiplex PCR; TCRdb has only the in-frame clones, and not every one. The repertoire includes more than 90,000 clones, around 82% of them detected once, and 9.4% sits in the top ten. The sample here was peripheral blood, taken on day 0 of AZD1222 vaccination. The sequence was obtained from an adult in good health. V and J are TRBV12-5 and TRBJ1-1; D remains ambiguous. In DNA, the CDR3 is TGTGCTAGTGCTGCCCCGGCAAGGGCTGAAGCTTTCTTT. It yields the protein CASAAPARAEAFF.